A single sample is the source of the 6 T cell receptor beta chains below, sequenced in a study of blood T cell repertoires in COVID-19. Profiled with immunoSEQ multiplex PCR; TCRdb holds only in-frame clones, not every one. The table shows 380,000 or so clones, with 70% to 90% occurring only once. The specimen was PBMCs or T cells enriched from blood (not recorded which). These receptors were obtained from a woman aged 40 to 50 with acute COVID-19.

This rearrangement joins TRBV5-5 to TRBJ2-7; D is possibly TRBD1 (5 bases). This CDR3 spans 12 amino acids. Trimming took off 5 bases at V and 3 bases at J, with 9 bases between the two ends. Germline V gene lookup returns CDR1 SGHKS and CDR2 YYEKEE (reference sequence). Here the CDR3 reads CASRDTNYEQYF. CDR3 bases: TGTGCCAGCAGGGACACGAACTACGAGCAGTACTTC.

The CDR3 sequence: CASSSKGGGSYEQYF. CDR3 nucleotides: TGTGCCAGCAGCAGCAAGGGGGGGGGTTCCTACGAGCAGTACTTC. The chain joins TRBV5-4 to TRBJ2-7, with a tentative D call TRBD2 (7 bases). This CDR3 is built from 15 residues. Germline-derived CDR1 and CDR2 are SGHNT and YYREEE (reference sequence). With 4 bases removed from V and 1 base from J, the gap between germline ends came to 15 bases.

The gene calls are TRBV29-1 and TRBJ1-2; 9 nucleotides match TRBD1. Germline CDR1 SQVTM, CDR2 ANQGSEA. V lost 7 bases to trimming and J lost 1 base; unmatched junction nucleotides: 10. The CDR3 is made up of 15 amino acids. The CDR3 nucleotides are TGCAGCGCCGTCGTCCCGGACAGGGGTAACTATGGCTACACCTTC. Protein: CSAVVPDRGNYGYTF.

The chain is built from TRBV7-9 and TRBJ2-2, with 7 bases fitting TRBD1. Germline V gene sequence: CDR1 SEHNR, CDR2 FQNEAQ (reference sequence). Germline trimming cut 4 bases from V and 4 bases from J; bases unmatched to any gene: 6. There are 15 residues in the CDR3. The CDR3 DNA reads TGTGCCAGCAGCTGGAACCGGGACAGCACCGGGGAGCTGTTTTTT. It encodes CASSWNRDSTGELFF.

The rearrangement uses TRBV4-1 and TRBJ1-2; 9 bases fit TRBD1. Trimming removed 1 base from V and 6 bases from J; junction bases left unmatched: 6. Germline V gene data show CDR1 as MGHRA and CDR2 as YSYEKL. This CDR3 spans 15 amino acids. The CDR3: CASSQARTGEHGYTF. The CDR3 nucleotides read TGCGCCAGCAGCCAAGCCAGGACAGGGGAGCATGGCTACACCTTC.

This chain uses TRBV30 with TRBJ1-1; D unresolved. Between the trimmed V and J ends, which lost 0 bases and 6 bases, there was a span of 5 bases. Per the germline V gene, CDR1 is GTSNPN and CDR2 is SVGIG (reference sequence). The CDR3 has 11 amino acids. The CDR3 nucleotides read TGTGCCTGGAGTGTGGAGGCTGAAGCTTTCTTT. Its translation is CAWSVEAEAFF.